This T cell receptor beta chain was recovered during a study of blood T cell repertoires in COVID-19. Study summary: Specimens from acute and convalescent COVID-19 originated in the United States, Italy and Spain. Sources were T cells, B-cell-depleted T cells, or PBMCs; the material itself was cDNA or gDNA.

Authors' data handling: Estimation of nucleated cell counts relied on the amplification of reference gene primers. Here immunoSEQ multiplex PCR was the method, and the copy in TCRdb shows in-frame clones only, minus some. Clone size and the V and J calls come from that table; the DNA yielded D and trimming. Of approximately 10,000 clones in the sample, roughly nine tenths were seen once. V lost 5 bases and J 7 bases, leaving 17 bases between the germline ends. The germline V gene encodes CDR1 SGHVS and CDR2 FQNEAQ. The CDR3 totals 14 residues. This rearrangement joins TRBV7-8 to TRBJ1-2, with D uncertain. What was sequenced was peripheral blood. The sequence was obtained from a woman aged 60-70 years with active COVID-19. The CDR3 reads CASSNAYSEGGYTF. As DNA, the CDR3 is TGTGCCAGCAGCAATGCCTACTCCGAGGGTGGCTACACCTTC.